A selection of T cell receptor beta chains follows, all from one sample in a study of immune characterization of retroperitoneal liposarcoma. TCRdb fed the PCR reads into MiXCR, producing one record per CDR3 protein. Found here are 2,000 to 3,000 distinct CDR3 sequences, about 39% of them singletons; the top ten hold roughly 24%. The sequenced sample consisted of tumor tissue. The origin of the receptors is a male donor with retroperitoneal liposarcoma. Both conserved end residues are part of each CDR3. D genes are given only for firm matches. Clone size is given for some rows only: seen once, a few or many times, or a class if the clone is expanded.

j_call | clone_size | v_call | d_call | cdr3_aa | cdr3_nt
TRBJ2-5 | - | TRBV6-5 | TRBD2 | CASSQGLQTSQYF | TGTGCCAGCAGTCAGGGACTACAAACATCCCAGTACTTC
TRBJ2-1 | - | TRBV6-1 | TRBD2 | CASSSPTSDYNEQFF | TGTGCCAGCAGTTCCCCGACTAGCGATTACAATGAGCAGTTCTTC
TRBJ2-1 | medium-sized | TRBV12-3/TRBV12-4 | - | CASSHSGNEQFF | TGTGCCAGCAGCCACAGTGGCAATGAGCAGTTCTTC
TRBJ2-7 | few | TRBV6-1 | TRBD1 | CASSRKTGTGIHEQYF | TGTGCCAGCAGCCGGAAAACCGGGACAGGGATCCACGAGCAGTACTTC
TRBJ2-1 | large | TRBV12-3/TRBV12-4 | - | CASSLDGYEQFF | TGTGCCAGCAGTTTAGACGGGTACGAGCAGTTCTTC
TRBJ2-1 | - | TRBV27 | - | CASSWGSSYNEQFF | TGTGCCAGCAGTTGGGGCAGCTCCTACAATGAGCAGTTCTTC
TRBJ2-1 | medium-sized | TRBV6-1 | - | CASSETQQITPGNEQFF | TGTGCCAGCAGTGAAACCCAACAGATAACCCCTGGCAATGAGCAGTTCTTC
TRBJ2-1 | - | TRBV6-1 | TRBD2 | CASSDPGGEQFF | TGTGCCAGCAGTGACCCGGGGGGGGAGCAGTTCTTC
TRBJ2-1 | large | TRBV12-3/TRBV12-4 | TRBD2 | CASSFITSGYNEQFF | TGTGCCAGCAGTTTCATAACTAGCGGCTACAATGAGCAGTTCTTC
TRBJ1-2 | - | TRBV6-6 | - | CASNMGTGYGYTF | TGTGCCAGCAACATGGGAACGGGTTATGGCTACACCTTC
TRBJ2-1 | few | TRBV12-3/TRBV12-4 | TRBD2 | CASSFRVAGGGEQFF | TGTGCCAGCAGTTTTAGAGTAGCGGGAGGGGGTGAGCAGTTCTTC
TRBJ2-2 | few | TRBV7-2 | TRBD1 | CASSRTGGHTGELFF | TGTGCCAGCAGCCGGACAGGGGGCCACACCGGGGAGCTGTTTTTT
TRBJ2-5 | medium-sized | TRBV12-3/TRBV12-4 | - | CASGSTMGQYF | TGTGCCAGCGGATCAACGATGGGGCAGTACTTC
TRBJ2-1 | - | TRBV7-8 | - | CASTGGNEQFF | TGTGCCAGCACCGGAGGGAATGAGCAGTTCTTC
TRBJ2-1 | large | TRBV6-1 | TRBD2 | CASSTSGSYNEQFF | TGTGCCAGCAGTACTAGCGGGAGCTACAATGAGCAGTTCTTC
TRBJ2-5 | - | TRBV6-5 | - | CASSEGGPQETQYF | TGTGCCAGCAGTGAGGGCGGGCCGCAAGAGACCCAGTACTTC
TRBJ2-5 | - | TRBV7-2 | - | CASSLDGGPGETQYF | TGTGCCAGCAGCTTAGATGGGGGCCCGGGGGAGACCCAGTACTTC
TRBJ1-5 | - | TRBV6-6 | - | CASSRTPYSNQPQHF | TGTGCCAGCAGTCGGACACCCTATAGCAATCAGCCCCAGCATTTT